This T cell receptor (beta chain) was identified in a study of shared T cell receptors in the human thymus. This table comes from immunoSEQ multiplex PCR, and its TCRdb copy is limited to in-frame clones, with some not included. Of 540,000 or so clones listed, 75% to 85% are singletons. Germline assignment: CDR1 MNHEY and CDR2 SMNVEV (reference sequence). V shed 6 bases, J shed 2 bases, and the junction held 6 bases outside the gene matches. The CDR3 loop spans 14 amino acids. This sample also belongs to another study, concerning human thymus T cells. That work states: The donor group consisted of healthy Finnish infants who were having corrective surgery for congenital heart defects. In corrective heart surgery, resections were taken, and these provided the thymus tissue. Both thymic and peripheral blood repertoires showed apparently biased V and J usage. Unrelated individuals had highly overlapping thymic repertoires, as reported in related research.

The specimen sequenced was thymocytes. The chain recombines TRBV27 with TRBJ2-7; 8 nucleotides align to TRBD1. The TCR comes from a boy younger than two with a congenital heart defect. The chain's CDR3 is CASRETGEAYEQYF. The CDR3 DNA reads as TGTGCCAGCAGGGAGACAGGGGAGGCCTACGAGCAGTACTTC.